This T cell receptor (beta chain) originates from a study of shared clonotypes between healthy human individuals. Whole-study results and caveats: In having few donors, the study represented limited genetic and exposure-history diversity.

Turning to this clone: The antigen remains undetermined.

Ten immunoSEQ deep assay plates held the unsorted PBMC DNA. The repertoire was sequenced with immunoSEQ multiplex PCR; TCRdb's copy has only in-frame clones and lacks some. The table includes under 600,000 clones, about 79% detected once. The trim removed 6 bases at V and 5 bases at J, leaving 5 bases unmatched. Germline V gene data show CDR1 as MNHNY and CDR2 as SVGAGI (reference sequence). The CDR3 spans 13 residues. The donor cohort consisted entirely of Caucasian adults residing in Nashville, Tennessee. The J gene is TRBJ2-5, the V gene TRBV6-6; TRBD1 matches 8 bases. Sequenced material: PBMCs. The origin of this receptor is a woman in her thirties or forties in good health. Some clones in this sample may be carry-over from other donors' samples. This chain's CDR3 is CASRDRVLETQYF. CDR3 coding DNA: TGTGCCAGCAGGGACAGGGTCTTGGAGACCCAGTACTTC.